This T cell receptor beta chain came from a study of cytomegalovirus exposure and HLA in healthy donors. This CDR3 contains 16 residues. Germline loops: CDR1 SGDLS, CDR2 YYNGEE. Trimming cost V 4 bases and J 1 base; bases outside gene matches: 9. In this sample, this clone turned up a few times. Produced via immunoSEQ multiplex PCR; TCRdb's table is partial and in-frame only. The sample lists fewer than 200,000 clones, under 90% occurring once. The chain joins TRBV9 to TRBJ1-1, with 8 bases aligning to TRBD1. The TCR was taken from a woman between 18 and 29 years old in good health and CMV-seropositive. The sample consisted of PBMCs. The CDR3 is CASSYRSGGTNTEAFF. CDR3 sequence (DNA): TGTGCCAGCAGCTACCGGTCAGGGGGCACGAACACTGAAGCTTTCTTT.